This T cell receptor beta chain stems from a study of T cell responses to AZD1222 COVID-19 vaccine. General observations from the study: Repertoire sampling was restricted to post-peak T cell response timepoints.

The CDR3 runs 15 residues. Trimming took 4 bases from V and 4 from J; bases not matched to a gene: 6. In germline, CDR1 is SGHRS, CDR2 YFSETQ. As regards this clone: Its cognate antigen is unknown.

Generated by immunoSEQ multiplex PCR, the TCRdb table keeps only in-frame clones and is missing some. Counted here are about 92,000 clones, 85% to 90% occurring once; the ten biggest clones make up roughly a tenth. This sample comprised peripheral blood, obtained on day 0 of AZD1222 vaccination. The TCR sequence derives from an adult in good health. The rearrangement links TRBV5-1 to TRBJ2-1; 9 nucleotides match TRBD2. CDR3 in DNA: TGCGCCAGCAGCATGGGCGGGAGGGATTACAATGAGCAGTTCTTC. Amino acid sequence: CASSMGGRDYNEQFF.